The 21 T cell receptor beta chains listed next were all sequenced from one sample in a study of post-analysis software for immune sequencing data. The study, taken as a whole, reports: Patients used roughly five TRBV segments, including TRBV5-6, TRBV5-1 and TRBV20-1, more often than controls.

Unique molecular identifiers tagged the TCR beta cDNA libraries. TCRdb processed the PCR reads anew with MiXCR; each CDR3 protein has one entry. The sample includes roughly 670,000 distinct CDR3 sequences, approximately 60% of them seen just once. No antigen is known for these receptors. The sequenced sample was blood. The receptors shown here come from a girl aged 2-10 years with multiple sclerosis.

V usage is TRBV29-1 and J usage is TRBJ2-5, with 9 nucleotides matching TRBD2. CDR3 size: 15 residues. The trim removed 4 bases at V and 5 bases at J, leaving 11 bases unmatched. Germline V CDR1 and CDR2: SQVTM, ANQGSEA. The CDR3 protein is CSVGLVRGGLETQYF. The DNA for the CDR3 is TGCAGCGTTGGACTTGTGCGGGGGGGCCTGGAGACCCAGTACTTC.

This clonotype has a handful of counts. This chain joins TRBV7-2 and TRBJ1-2; tentatively, D is TRBD1 (5 bases). Germline V CDR1 and CDR2: SGHTA, FQGNSA. V lost 4 bases and J 4 bases, leaving 13 bases between the germline ends. The CDR3 contains 14 residues. The CDR3 DNA reads TGTGCCAGCAGCTCGCCGACAGAAAGCTATGGCTACACCTTC. Its translation is CASSSPTESYGYTF.

This rearrangement joins TRBV5-1 to TRBJ1-2; possibly TRBD1 for D (6 bases). Per the germline V gene, CDR1 is SGHRS and CDR2 is YFSETQ. Trimming took off 4 bases at V and 2 bases at J, with 15 bases between the two ends. The length of the CDR3 is 15 residues. In nucleotides, the CDR3 is TGCGCCAGCAGCCCCAGCTCGACAGGAAACTATGGCTACACCTTC. It translates to CASSPSSTGNYGYTF.

This clonotype has a handful of counts. V gene TRBV6-2 or TRBV6-3 combines with J gene TRBJ2-1; 11 bases line up with TRBD2. Germline CDR1 MNHEY, CDR2 SVGEGT. V lost 3 bases to trimming and J lost 5 bases; unmatched junction nucleotides: 9. The CDR3 contains 17 residues. The CDR3 spells CASSYPLTSGVNNEQFF. The CDR3 nucleotides are TGTGCCAGCAGTTATCCTCTGACTAGCGGGGTTAACAATGAGCAGTTCTTC.

The chain links TRBV5-1 to TRBJ2-1; weak D call: TRBD2 (6 bases). The V end was cut by 3 bases, the J end by 5 bases, with 27 bases between. The CDR3 spans 19 residues. Germline lookup yields CDR1 SGHRS and CDR2 YFSETQ. As DNA, the CDR3 is TGCGCCAGCAGCTCACCCATAGGTGCAGGGAGGTCTTCGGACAATGAGCAGTTCTTC. Translating it yields CASSSPIGAGRSSDNEQFF.

V is TRBV18 and J is TRBJ2-3; D may match TRBD1 or TRBD2 (5 bases each). The ends were cut back, 6 bases at V and 2 bases at J, with 18 bases in the middle. The CDR3 extends over 16 amino acids. Germline assignment: CDR1 KGHSH and CDR2 LQKENI. CDR3 DNA: TGTGCCAGCTCTCTCCATAGGGACCGCGACACAGATACGCAGTATTTT. Translated: CASSLHRDRDTDTQYF.

This sequence joins TRBV10-3 and TRBJ2-3, with D possibly TRBD2 on 7 matching bases. The germline V and J ends were trimmed by 10 bases and 4 bases, with 18 bases remaining between them. The germline V gene has CDR1 ENHRY and CDR2 SYGVKD. This CDR3 has 14 amino acids. Here the CDR3 DNA reads TGTGCCACAAAGGGGGGGCAGGGCTCAGATACGCAGTATTTT. Its protein product is CATKGGQGSDTQYF.

The chain links TRBV6-2 or TRBV6-3 to TRBJ2-7; D call uncertain. The CDR3 has 12 residues. V lost 2 bases, J lost 3 bases, and 5 bases lay in between. Per germline, CDR1 MNHEY and CDR2 SVGEGT. The CDR3 loop is CASSYPNYEQYF. CDR3 sequence (DNA): TGTGCCAGCAGTTACCCAAACTACGAGCAGTACTTC.

The chain links TRBV6-6 to TRBJ2-7, with D perhaps matching TRBD2 (7 bases). The J call may not be correct, given that the DNA end is closer to TRBJ2-5. CDR3 length: 13 residues. Looked up from germline, CDR1 is MNHNY and CDR2 is SVGAGI (reference sequence). This chain's CDR3 is CASGGGGIETQYF. The CDR3 DNA follows: TGTGCCAGCGGGGGAGGGGGGATTGAGACCCAGTACTTC.

The chain employs TRBV5-1 and TRBJ2-3; 13 bases match TRBD2. The germline CDR1 and CDR2 sequences are SGHRS and YFSETQ. J lost 13 bases, V lost 4 bases, and 9 bases had no gene match. This CDR3 contains 14 residues. CDR3 residues: CASSAGLAGDLKYF. The CDR3 DNA reads as TGCGCCAGCAGCGCCGGACTAGCGGGAGATTTAAAGTATTTT.

This clonotype came up a few times. This chain joins TRBV6-2 or TRBV6-3 and TRBJ2-1; tentative D call: TRBD1 (5 bases). Germline CDR1 is MNHEY and CDR2 is SVGEGT. The CDR3 extends over 12 amino acids. Trimming removed 5 bases at V and 10 bases at J, with 12 bases between. The CDR3 here is CASSLQVYEQFF. Written as DNA, the CDR3 is TGTGCCAGCAGTCTACAGGTTTACGAGCAGTTCTTC.

This clonotype was detected only once. This chain links TRBV18 with TRBJ1-2; 7 positions match TRBD1. CDR1 KGHSH and CDR2 LQKENI come from the germline V gene. Losses at the gene ends were 2 bases for V and 2 bases for J; bases not matched to a gene: 26. CDR3 length: 22 amino acids. As DNA, the CDR3 is TGTGCCAGCTCACCAGGACTCCGGGACAGCTTTTTAGGCACAATACAAAACTATGGCTACACCTTC. As protein: CASSPGLRDSFLGTIQNYGYTF.

This clonotype was counted between two and nine times. The V and J genes are TRBV29-1 and TRBJ1-1; 12 positions match TRBD1. The ends lost 7 bases at V and 1 base at J; junction bases unmatched: 4. Germline V lookup: CDR1 SQVTM, CDR2 ANQGSEA. The CDR3 extends over 14 amino acids. CDR3: CSARDRGRNTEAFF. CDR3 nucleotides: TGCAGCGCACGGGACAGGGGGCGGAACACTGAAGCTTTCTTT. Variable domain in full (rest from reference TRBV29-1 and TRBJ1-1): SAVISQKPSRDICQRGTSLTIQCQVDSQVTMMFWYRQQPGQSLTLIATANQGSEATYESGFVIDKFPISRPNLTFSTLTVSNMSPEDSSIYLCSARDRGRNTEAFFGQGTRLTVV.

The genes are TRBV4-1 and TRBJ2-5; tentatively, D is TRBD1 or TRBD2 (6 bases each). The J call may not be correct, given that the DNA end is closer to TRBJ2-7. Germline V gene sequence: CDR1 MGHRA, CDR2 YSYEKL. The CDR3 runs 15 residues. CDR3 bases: TGCGCCAGCAGCCCCCGGGGGCACTCCGACTACGAGCAGTACTTC. Amino acids: CASSPRGHSDYEQYF.

This rearrangement joins TRBV10-2 to TRBJ2-5; no definite D call. There are 14 residues in the CDR3. The germline V and J ends were trimmed by 0 bases and 3 bases, with 8 bases remaining between them. Per germline, CDR1 WSHSY and CDR2 SAAADI. CDR3 coding DNA: TGCGCCAGCAGTGAGTCGACGGCAGAAGAGACCCAGTACTTC. The encoded protein is CASSESTAEETQYF.

The rearrangement links TRBV20-1 to TRBJ1-2; the match to TRBD1 covers 8 bases. The length of the CDR3 is 15 residues. V lost 5 bases to trimming and J lost 4 bases; unmatched junction nucleotides: 12. Germline CDR1 DFQATT, CDR2 SNEGSKA (reference sequence). In DNA, the CDR3 is TGCAGTGCTCGGAGGACAGGGATCGTCAGCTATGGCTACACCTTC. Protein product: CSARRTGIVSYGYTF.

This clonotype has a handful of counts. This chain connects TRBV14 to TRBJ2-1; TRBD2 matches 7 bases. Trimming took 3 bases from V and 4 from J; bases not matched to a gene: 6. The CDR3 is 15 amino acids. CDR1 SGHDN and CDR2 FVKESK come from the germline V gene. The DNA for the CDR3 is TGTGCCAGCAGCCAGCGAGCGGGGCCGTACAATGAGCAGTTCTTC. Translation gives CASSQRAGPYNEQFF.

The CDR3 sequence is CASSWLAGYEQYF. The CDR3 DNA sequence: TGCGCCAGCAGTTGGCTAGCGGGCTACGAGCAGTACTTC. The rearrangement joins TRBV5-1 to TRBJ2-7, with 8 bases identical to TRBD2. The CDR3 is 13 amino acids. Germline CDR1 SGHRS, CDR2 YFSETQ. The V segment lost 5 bases and the J segment 3 bases; nucleotides outside the gene matches: 4.

This clonotype appeared a few times. The chain is built from TRBV5-8 and TRBJ2-1; TRBD1 matches 9 bases. The CDR3 is 15 amino acids. CDR1 and CDR2 from the germline V gene are SGHTS and YDEGEE. With 4 bases clipped from V and 8 bases from J, the junction kept 10 bases outside the gene matches. In nucleotides, the CDR3 is TGTGCCAGCAGCGAGGGACAGGGCGGGATGGATGAGCAGTTCTTC. Its protein is CASSEGQGGMDEQFF.

This clonotype has a handful of counts. The chain recombines TRBV9 with TRBJ1-2; D may be TRBD1 (6 bases). The CDR3 length is 15 residues. V lost 1 base and J 3 bases, leaving 13 bases between the germline ends. Germline values: CDR1 SGDLS, CDR2 YYNGEE. In DNA, the CDR3 is TGTGCCAGCAGCGTATCGGGGGCGGGTGACTATGGCTACACCTTC. This sequence encodes CASSVSGAGDYGYTF.

The rearrangement links TRBV6-5 to TRBJ1-2; tentatively, D is TRBD1 (5 bases). The germline gives CDR1 MNHEY, CDR2 SVGAGI. The CDR3 loop spans 13 amino acids. The ends were cut back, 10 bases at V and 6 bases at J, with 18 bases in the middle. The CDR3 nucleotides are TGTGCCACCAAACGTCGGGGCAGGGATGGCTACACCTTC. Translating it yields CATKRRGRDGYTF.